The entry below gives a single TCR beta chain sequence along with its context. Antigen unknown. The source of the sample is a study of cytomegalovirus exposure and HLA in healthy donors. Healthy bone marrow donors made up the donor group. Findings of the study overall: What a later analysis reportedly showed was that an Asian-associated ancestry cluster had fewer N-insertions than the approximately 700-donor mean. Relative to equally common others, HLA-associated TCR beta chains showed greater clonal expansion in a later analysis.

This CDR3 spans 13 amino acids. V was clipped by 4 bases and J by 8 bases; unmatched bases: 8. The PCR used 60 Vbeta and 13 Jbeta primers. Produced via immunoSEQ multiplex PCR; TCRdb's table is partial and in-frame only. The sample contains roughly 150,000 clones, 82% of which appear only once. V usage is TRBV5-3 and J usage is TRBJ1-1; TRBD1 aligns across 7 bases. TRBV5-3 is an ORF, and what it does is uncertain. Source material: PBMCs. The origin of this receptor is a girl aged 2-10 years in good health and CMV-seropositive. The CDR3 bases are TGTGCCAGAAGCCGCCCGTACAGGGGCGAAGCTTTCTTT. Translating it yields CARSRPYRGEAFF.